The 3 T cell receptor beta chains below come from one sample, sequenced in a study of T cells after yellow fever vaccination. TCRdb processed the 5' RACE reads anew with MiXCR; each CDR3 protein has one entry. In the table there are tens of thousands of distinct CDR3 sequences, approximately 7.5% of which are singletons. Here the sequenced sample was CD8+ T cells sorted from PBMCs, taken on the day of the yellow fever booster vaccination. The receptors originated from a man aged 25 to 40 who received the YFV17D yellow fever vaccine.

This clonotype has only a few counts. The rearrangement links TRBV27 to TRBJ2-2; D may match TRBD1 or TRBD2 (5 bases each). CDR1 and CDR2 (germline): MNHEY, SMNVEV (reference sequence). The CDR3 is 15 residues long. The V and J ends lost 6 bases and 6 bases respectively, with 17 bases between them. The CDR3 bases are TGTGCCAGCAGGCTCGAGGCCTCGGGGCCCGGGGAGCTGTTTTTT. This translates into CASRLEASGPGELFF.

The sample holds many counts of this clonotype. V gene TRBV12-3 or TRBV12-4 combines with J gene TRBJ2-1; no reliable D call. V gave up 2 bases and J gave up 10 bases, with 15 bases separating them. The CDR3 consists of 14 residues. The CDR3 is CASSLRRLAEEQFF. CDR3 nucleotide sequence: TGTGCCAGCAGTTTAAGGCGCCTCGCGGAGGAGCAGTTCTTC.

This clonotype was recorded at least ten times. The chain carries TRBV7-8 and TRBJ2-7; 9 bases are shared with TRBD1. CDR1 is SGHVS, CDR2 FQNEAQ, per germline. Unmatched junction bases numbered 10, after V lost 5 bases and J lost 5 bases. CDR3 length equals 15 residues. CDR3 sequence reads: CASSILGQGRDEQYF. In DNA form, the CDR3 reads TGTGCCAGCAGCATTTTAGGACAGGGGAGGGACGAGCAGTACTTC.